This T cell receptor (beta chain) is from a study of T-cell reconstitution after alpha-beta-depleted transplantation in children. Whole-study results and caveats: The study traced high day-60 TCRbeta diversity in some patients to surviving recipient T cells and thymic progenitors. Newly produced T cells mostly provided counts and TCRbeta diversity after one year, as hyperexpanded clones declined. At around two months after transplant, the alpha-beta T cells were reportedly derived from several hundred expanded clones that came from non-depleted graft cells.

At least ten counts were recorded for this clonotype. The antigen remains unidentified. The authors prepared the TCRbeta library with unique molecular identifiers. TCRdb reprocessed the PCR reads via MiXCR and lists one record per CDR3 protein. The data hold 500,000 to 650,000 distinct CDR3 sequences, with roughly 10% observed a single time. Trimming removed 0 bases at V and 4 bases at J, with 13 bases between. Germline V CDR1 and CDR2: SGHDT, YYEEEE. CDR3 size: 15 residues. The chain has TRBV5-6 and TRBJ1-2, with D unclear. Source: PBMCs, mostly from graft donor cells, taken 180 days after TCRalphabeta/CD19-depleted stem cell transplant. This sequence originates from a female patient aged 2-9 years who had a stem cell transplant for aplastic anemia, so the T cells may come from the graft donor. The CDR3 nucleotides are TGTGCCAGCAGCTTGGCACTGAAACCGGTCTATGGCTACACCTTC. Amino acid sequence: CASSLALKPVYGYTF.